This entry lists 21 T cell receptor beta chains sequenced from one sample in a study of shared clonotypes between healthy human individuals. The data were produced by immunoSEQ multiplex PCR, yet TCRdb's version contains in-frame clones alone and is incomplete. The sample contains about 470,000 clones, roughly 83% of which appear only once. The source material was PBMCs. These receptors were taken from a woman between 40 and 50 years old in good health. Some clones in this sample may be carry-over from other donors' samples.

The chain has TRBV7-3 and TRBJ2-1; TRBD2 matches 9 bases. The V segment lost 5 bases and the J segment 1 base; nucleotides outside the gene matches: 9. The CDR3 is 17 amino acids. Germline V gives CDR1 SGHTA, CDR2 FQGTGA. The DNA for the CDR3 is TGTGCCAGCAGCCACCGGGGGGGACTAGCTTCCTACAATGAGCAGTTCTTC. Residues: CASSHRGGLASYNEQFF.

The CDR3 reads CASSEGQGGLEQYF. For the CDR3, the DNA is TGTGCCAGCAGTGAAGGGCAGGGGGGTCTCGAGCAGTACTTC. This chain connects TRBV6-1 to TRBJ2-7; perhaps TRBD1 as D (7 bases). The CDR3 sequence is 14 residues long. The germline V and J ends were trimmed by 1 base and 6 bases, with 13 bases remaining between them. Germline CDR1 is MNHNS and CDR2 is SASEGT.

This chain uses TRBV15 with TRBJ2-7; D not certain. CDR3 length equals 15 residues. The germline V gene has CDR1 LNHNV and CDR2 YYDKDF (reference sequence). V shed 0 bases and J shed 0 bases, with 9 bases lying between them. The CDR3 DNA reads as TGTGCCACCAGCAGAGATAAGTGGACCTCCTACGAGCAGTACTTC. It codes for CATSRDKWTSYEQYF.

The chain combines TRBV13 with TRBJ1-5; unclear D gene. V was clipped by 3 bases and J by 4 bases, with 7 bases between them. Germline CDR1 PRHDT, CDR2 FYEKMQ (reference sequence). The CDR3 has 13 residues. CDR3 in DNA: TGTGCCAGCAGCTTCGGCAGAAATCAGCCCCAGCATTTT. Protein sequence: CASSFGRNQPQHF.

The chain combines TRBV27 with TRBJ1-5; 9 nucleotides align to TRBD1. Per the germline V gene, CDR1 is MNHEY and CDR2 is SMNVEV (reference sequence). V was clipped by 11 bases and J by 0 bases; unmatched bases: 14. The CDR3 contains 17 residues. CDR3 nucleotides: TGTGCCGGCTCCGGGACAGGGCGAGTCTATAGCAATCAGCCCCAGCATTTT. It is translated as CAGSGTGRVYSNQPQHF.

The DNA for the CDR3 is TGTGCCAGCAGTTCAACCTTGGGTCAGGGCAGTTCCTACGAGCAGTACTTC. This encodes CASSSTLGQGSSYEQYF. The chain carries TRBV28 and TRBJ2-7, with D possibly being TRBD1 (5 bases). Trimming removed 4 bases from V and 1 base from J, with 20 bases in between. CDR3 length equals 17 residues. The germline gives CDR1 MDHEN, CDR2 SYDVKM.

The chain uses TRBV7-2 and TRBJ2-7; the match to TRBD1 covers 8 bases. In germline, CDR1 is SGHTA, CDR2 FQGNSA. V lost 4 bases and J lost 4; bases outside the gene matches: 6. This CDR3 is 14 amino acids long. The CDR3 DNA follows: TGTGCCAGCAGCTCACGGACAGGGAAATACGAGCAGTACTTC. Amino acids: CASSSRTGKYEQYF.

The chain couples TRBV6-5 to TRBJ2-4, with D tentatively TRBD1 or TRBD2 (6 bases each). The CDR3 is 15 amino acids. The V gene lost 0 bases and the J gene lost 9 bases, with 15 bases spanning the gap. CDR1 and CDR2 from the germline V gene are MNHEY and SVGAGI. CDR3 DNA sequence: TGTGCCAGCAGTTACTCGGGGGCTCCGGAGGGCATTCAGTACTTC. Translating gives CASSYSGAPEGIQYF.

This chain connects TRBV29-1 to TRBJ2-1, with D maybe TRBD2 (8 bases). Deletions cut 1 base from V and 9 bases from J, with 19 bases between. The CDR3 loop spans 15 amino acids. The germline V gene encodes CDR1 SQVTM and CDR2 ANQGSEA. CDR3 residues: CSVEGQGGAGVEQFF. The CDR3 coding sequence is TGCAGCGTTGAAGGCCAGGGGGGAGCGGGAGTTGAGCAGTTCTTC.

The chain joins TRBV30 to TRBJ2-7, with TRBD1 matching 7 bases. The CDR3 loop spans 14 amino acids. Losses at the gene ends were 2 bases for V and 5 bases for J; bases not matched to a gene: 9. Per germline, CDR1 GTSNPN and CDR2 SVGIG (reference sequence). The CDR3 bases are TGTGCCTGGAGTAAACAGGGGAGCGTCCACGAGCAGTACTTC. Encoded protein: CAWSKQGSVHEQYF.

The chain combines TRBV5-1 with TRBJ2-7; TRBD2 agrees at 7 bases. The CDR3 length is 15 residues. V shed 4 bases and J 7 bases; nucleotides not matched to a gene: 14. Germline assignment: CDR1 SGHRS and CDR2 YFSETQ. CDR3 bases: TGCGCCAGCAGCACCCAATCGGGGAGGGTAGGGGAGCAGTACTTC. Its protein product is CASSTQSGRVGEQYF. The full variable domain, in which reference TRBV5-1 and TRBJ2-7 provide the parts outside the CDR3, is KAGVTQTPRYLIKTRGQQVTLSCSPISGHRSVSWYQQTPGQGLQFLFEYFSETQRNKGNFPGRFSGRQFSNSRSEMNVSTLELGDSALYLCASSTQSGRVGEQYFGPGTRLTVT.

This clone was observed many times. CDR3 in DNA: TGTGCCAGCAGCTTGGGACGGGACCAAGAGACCCAGTACTTC. Translating it yields CASSLGRDQETQYF. This chain uses TRBV5-5 with TRBJ2-5; D unclear. The CDR3 has 14 amino acids. The germline V gene has CDR1 SGHKS and CDR2 YYEKEE (reference sequence). Trimming removed 0 bases from V and 0 bases from J, with 6 bases in between.

V gene TRBV6-4 combines with J gene TRBJ2-3; 10 positions match TRBD2. After removal of 3 bases from V and 7 bases from J, the junction contained 7 bases not matched to a gene. Germline V gene lookup returns CDR1 MRHNA and CDR2 SNTAGT. The CDR3 length is 15 residues. CDR3 sequence: CASSEGASGGNTQYF. For the CDR3, the DNA is TGTGCCAGCAGTGAAGGGGCTAGCGGGGGAAATACGCAGTATTTT.

This chain links TRBV28 with TRBJ2-7; a weak D match, TRBD1 (5 bases). Germline V gene sequence: CDR1 MDHEN, CDR2 SYDVKM. Trimming removed 2 bases from V and 0 bases from J, with 11 bases in between. This CDR3 contains 15 residues. This chain's CDR3 is CASSLSQGPSYEQYF. CDR3 sequence (DNA): TGTGCCAGCAGTTTAAGCCAGGGTCCCTCCTACGAGCAGTACTTC.

The genes are TRBV5-4 and TRBJ1-6; the match to TRBD1 covers 9 bases. There are 13 residues in the CDR3. Germline assignment: CDR1 SGHNT and CDR2 YYREEE (reference sequence). V lost 4 bases, J lost 9 bases, and 2 bases stayed unmatched. In DNA, the CDR3 is TGTGCCAGCAGCGGGGACAGGGCTTCACCCCTCCACTTT. Protein: CASSGDRASPLHF.

This clone appeared a few times. The chain recombines TRBV19 with TRBJ2-2; 7 nucleotides align to TRBD1. Losses at the gene ends were 2 bases for V and 4 bases for J; bases not matched to a gene: 4. This CDR3 comprises 15 residues. CDR1 LNHDA and CDR2 SQIVND come from the germline V gene (reference sequence). The CDR3 region has the DNA TGTGCCAGTAGTATACCGGGACAGATCACCGGGGAGCTGTTTTTT. Its translation is CASSIPGQITGELFF.

The chain carries TRBV27 and TRBJ2-5, with D unclear. Germline CDR1 MNHEY, CDR2 SMNVEV (reference sequence). Trimming removed 6 bases at V and 5 bases at J, with 13 bases between. The CDR3 spans 13 residues. DNA of the CDR3: TGTGCCAGCAGACTAAATGCTTGGGAGACCCAGTACTTC. It specifies CASRLNAWETQYF.

This clone was recorded a few times. The J gene is TRBJ2-3, the V gene TRBV7-3, with 9 bases aligning to TRBD2. This CDR3 has 15 residues. V shed 4 bases and J 4 bases; nucleotides not matched to a gene: 6. Germline lookup yields CDR1 SGHTA and CDR2 FQGTGA. This chain's CDR3 is CASSSLAGEADTQYF. The CDR3 DNA is TGTGCCAGCAGCTCATTAGCGGGAGAAGCAGATACGCAGTATTTT. Together with reference TRBV7-3 and TRBJ2-3, the CDR3 gives the full variable domain: GAGVSQTPSNKVTEKGKYVELRCDPISGHTALYWYRQSLGQGPEFLIYFQGTGAADDSGLPNDRFFAVRPEGSVSTLKIQRTERGDSAVYLCASSSLAGEADTQYFGPGTRLTVL.

The genes are TRBV14 and TRBJ2-5; D may be TRBD1 (5 bases). The germline V gene has CDR1 SGHDN and CDR2 FVKESK. This CDR3 is built from 13 residues. Trimming removed 1 base from V and 5 bases from J, with 8 bases in between. In DNA form, the CDR3 reads TGTGCCAGCAGCCAAGCAGGGCGGGAGACCCAGTACTTC. As protein: CASSQAGRETQYF.

The chain is built from TRBV6-1 and TRBJ2-2; no firm D call. V was shortened by 6 bases and J by 3 bases, with 8 bases between the two germline ends. This CDR3 is built from 13 residues. CDR1 and CDR2 from the germline V gene are MNHNS and SASEGT. This CDR3 is CASSPRDTGELFF. In DNA form, the CDR3 reads TGTGCCAGCAGCCCTAGGGACACCGGGGAGCTGTTTTTT.

The V gene is TRBV11-2, the J gene TRBJ2-7, with TRBD2 matching over 9 bases. Germline CDR1 reads SGHAT; CDR2 reads FQNNGV. The CDR3 runs 14 residues. The J segment lost 3 bases and the V segment lost 5 bases, leaving 5 bases of the junction unmatched. DNA for the CDR3: TGTGCCAGCAGCCCTTCGACTAGCGGCTACGAGCAGTACTTC. Protein sequence: CASSPSTSGYEQYF.